This is a list of T cell receptor beta chains from one sample in a study of Ad26.COV2.S vaccination and SARS-CoV-2 variants. Assay: immunoSEQ multiplex PCR; the TCRdb copy retains only in-frame clones and omits some. Among approximately 300,000 clones listed, approximately 86% were seen once. The sequencing used peripheral blood, collected in a trial of Ad26.COV2.S vaccine versus placebo. All receptors come from a person between 18 and 65 years old who received the Ad26.COV2.S COVID-19 vaccine or a placebo. Both conserved end residues are part of each CDR3. Fields, in order: clone size, J gene, V gene, D gene, CDR3 DNA, CDR3 protein. The D gene is left open where the match is weak. Some rows mark clone size as missing; the rest say once, few, many or name a class of expanded clone.

>NA|TRBJ1-1|TRBV7-6|TRBD1
TGTGCCAGCAGCCCCCGGGACAGGGTTTTCACTGAAGCTTTCTTT
CASSPRDRVFTEAFF
>once|TRBJ1-2|TRBV7-2|NA
TGTGCCAGCAGCTTTAATGGGAACTATGGCTACACCTTC
CASSFNGNYGYTF
>NA|TRBJ2-1|TRBV10-1|NA
TGCGCCAGCAGTGAGTCCGGCGGCAATGAGCAGTTCTTC
CASSESGGNEQFF
>NA|TRBJ1-1|TRBV5-5|NA
TGTGCCAGCAGCTTGGGGGACCGCTTCTCTGAAGCTTTCTTT
CASSLGDRFSEAFF
>NA|TRBJ2-7|TRBV5-1|TRBD1
TGCGCCAGCAGCTACGACAGGGTAGGATATGAGCAGTACTTC
CASSYDRVGYEQYF
>NA|TRBJ2-5|TRBV5-4|NA
TGTGCCAGCAGCTTCGGGACGAAAGGTGCCTGGGAGACCCAGTACTTC
CASSFGTKGAWETQYF
>once|TRBJ1-1|TRBV28|TRBD1
TGTGCCAGCAGAACCGGGACAGCGAACACTGAAGCTTTCTTT
CASRTGTANTEAFF
>NA|TRBJ1-5|TRBV19|TRBD1
TGTGCCAGTAGTCCCCAAAAGGGACAGGGGGCGGGAGGTCAGCCCCAGCATTTT
CASSPQKGQGAGGQPQHF
>NA|TRBJ1-3|TRBV6-5|NA
TGTGCCAGCAGTTTCAGGGTCGACGGGAACACCATATATTTT
CASSFRVDGNTIYF
>NA|TRBJ1-6|TRBV7-6|NA
TGTGCCAGCAGCCCGACCGAGGGGCTTCGTAATTCACCCCTCCACTTT
CASSPTEGLRNSPLHF
>few|TRBJ1-5|TRBV5-5|TRBD1
TGTGCCAGCAGCAACGGACAGGGGGCGATTCAGCCCCAGCATTTT
CASSNGQGAIQPQHF
>NA|TRBJ1-3|TRBV27|NA
TGTGCCAGCAGCCCCGGACAGAATGGAAACACCATATATTTT
CASSPGQNGNTIYF
>NA|TRBJ1-1|TRBV5-6|NA
TGTGCCAGCAGCTTGGCTCCAGGACGGTATGTTGGCGACACTGAAGCTTTCTTT
CASSLAPGRYVGDTEAFF
>NA|TRBJ2-7|TRBV6-5|NA
TGTGCCAGCAAGTCGCCCGGGGCCTACGAGCAGTACTTC
CASKSPGAYEQYF
>NA|TRBJ1-4|TRBV11-2|NA
TGTGCCAGCAGCTTAGCGGCAGGCCGCCGGGAAAAACTGTTTTTT
CASSLAAGRREKLFF
>NA|TRBJ1-2|TRBV4-2|TRBD1
TGTGCCAGCAGCCAAGGGACAGGGGATAACTATGGCTACACCTTC
CASSQGTGDNYGYTF
>NA|TRBJ2-1|TRBV25-1|NA
TGTGCCAGCAGTGAGAGGGGCAGAGTCTATGAGCAGTTCTTC
CASSERGRVYEQFF
>NA|TRBJ2-1|TRBV18|NA
TGTGCCAGCTCACCCCGGGGGGCTTTCTACAATGAGCAGTTCTTC
CASSPRGAFYNEQFF
>NA|TRBJ2-5|TRBV5-1|NA
TGCGCCAGCAGCTTCGAGGCTGCGGGACGGTTTGAGACCCAGTACTTC
CASSFEAAGRFETQYF
>NA|TRBJ2-7|TRBV4-3|TRBD1
TGCGCCAGCAGCCGTACCCTCACAGGGGAGTACGAGCAGTACTTC
CASSRTLTGEYEQYF
>NA|TRBJ2-3|TRBV4-2|NA
TGTGCCAGCAGCCACGGCGGGCGCACAGATACGCAGTATTTT
CASSHGGRTDTQYF
>NA|TRBJ2-5|TRBV3-1/TRBV3-2|TRBD2
TGTGCCAGCAGCCATATAGCGGGGGGAGGAGAGACCCAGTACTTC
CASSHIAGGGETQYF
>NA|TRBJ1-6|TRBV5-4|NA
TGTGCCAGCAGCTTTGGGAGGGCCAATAATTCACCCCTCCACTTT
CASSFGRANNSPLHF
>NA|TRBJ1-3|TRBV4-3|NA
TGCGCCAGCAGCCAAGACGGAACCGGGGGCTCTGGAAACACCATATATTTT
CASSQDGTGGSGNTIYF
>NA|TRBJ2-2|TRBV21-1|NA
TGTGCCAGCACCGAACAAGGTCCGGGTTCCGCGAACACCGGGGAGCTGTTTTTT
CASTEQGPGSANTGELFF
>NA|TRBJ1-2|TRBV3-1/TRBV3-2|NA
TGTGCCAGCAGCCCCCCCAGAGAACAGGCGGGTGAGGGCTACACCTTC
CASSPPREQAGEGYTF
>NA|TRBJ2-7|TRBV6-1|TRBD2
TGTGCCAGCAGTGAAGCCTTAGGGAGGGATTTCTCCTACGAGCAGTACTTC
CASSEALGRDFSYEQYF
>NA|TRBJ1-6|TRBV19|NA
TGTGCCAGTAGAATACGCAGTGATTCACCCCTCCACTTT
CASRIRSDSPLHF
>NA|TRBJ1-1|TRBV19|NA
TGTGCCAGTCGATGGGGCTTGAACACTGAAGCTTTCTTT
CASRWGLNTEAFF
>NA|TRBJ2-1|TRBV27|TRBD2
TGTGCCAGCAGCCTAAAAGGACTAGCCCGAGGCTACAATGAGCAGTTCTTC
CASSLKGLARGYNEQFF
>once|TRBJ1-6|TRBV9|NA
TGTGCCAGCAGCGTAGATGGGGGTGGCTATTCACCCCTCCACTTT
CASSVDGGGYSPLHF
>NA|TRBJ1-4|TRBV28|NA
TGTGCCAGCAGTTTTCAGGGAAATAATGAAAAACTGTTTTTT
CASSFQGNNEKLFF
>once|TRBJ1-4|TRBV6-5|TRBD1
TGTGCCAGCACCTTGACAGGGCGTAATGAAAAACTGTTTTTT
CASTLTGRNEKLFF
>NA|TRBJ1-5|TRBV5-6|TRBD1
TGTGCCAGCAGCTTCGCCGGGACAGGGGGCGGTCAGCCCCAGCATTTT
CASSFAGTGGGQPQHF
>NA|TRBJ2-7|TRBV18|NA
TGTGCCAGCTCACCATCCTCCCCGAGTCGAACTAGCTCCTACGAGCAGTACTTC
CASSPSSPSRTSSYEQYF
>once|TRBJ2-7|TRBV6-5|NA
TGTGCCAGCACCAGGGCAGGTGTTGGAGGCTACGAGCAGTACTTC
CASTRAGVGGYEQYF
>few|TRBJ1-5|TRBV12-3/TRBV12-4|NA
TGTGCCAGCAGTTTGTTGGGACAGCCCCAGCATTTT
CASSLLGQPQHF
>once|TRBJ2-7|TRBV5-6|NA
TGTGCCAGCAGCCCCAGAGGGGGTTTGGAGTACTTC
CASSPRGGLEYF
>NA|TRBJ2-7|TRBV18|NA
TGTGCCAGCTCGGGGCGAGGGTCAGTCTACGAGCAGTACTTC
CASSGRGSVYEQYF
>once|TRBJ2-7|TRBV6-5|NA
TGTGCCAGCAGTTACGAGGTAGGGAGCTCCTACGAGCAGTACTTC
CASSYEVGSSYEQYF
>NA|TRBJ2-7|TRBV27|NA
TGTGCCAGCAGTTTGAAGGGTAACTACGAGCAGTACTTC
CASSLKGNYEQYF
>NA|TRBJ1-1|TRBV7-9|TRBD1
TGTGCCAGCAGCTTAGGATCAGGGGGCGTCGCTGAAGCTTTCTTT
CASSLGSGGVAEAFF
>NA|TRBJ1-2|TRBV5-1|TRBD1
TGCGCCAGCAGCTTACTATCCGGGACAGTTACTAACTATGGCTACACCTTC
CASSLLSGTVTNYGYTF
>NA|TRBJ1-5|TRBV5-6|NA
TGTGCCAGCAGCTTGGGGGCAGGAGATAGCAATCAGCCCCAGCATTTT
CASSLGAGDSNQPQHF
>NA|TRBJ2-5|TRBV7-7|NA
TGTGCCAGCAGCTTGGACAGACAAGAGACCCAGTACTTC
CASSLDRQETQYF